These 32 T cell receptor beta chains came from one sample sequenced in a study of early T cells in non-severe SARS-CoV-2 infection. Each CDR3 protein gets one entry after TCRdb re-called the 5' RACE reads with MiXCR. The sample has tens of thousands of distinct CDR3 sequences, about 7.1% seen once. The sample here was whole blood, taken at baseline. These receptors were taken from an adult who was a healthcare worker with PCR-confirmed SARS-CoV-2 infection or an uninfected control (not recorded which).

This clonotype was counted ten times or more. V and J are TRBV20-1 and TRBJ2-3; the match to TRBD1 covers 9 bases. Looked up from germline, CDR1 is DFQATT and CDR2 is SNEGSKA (reference sequence). The CDR3 length is 14 residues. The ends lost 8 bases at V and 8 bases at J; junction bases unmatched: 14. This CDR3 is CSPKGQGVRGTQYF. The CDR3 nucleotides read TGCAGTCCTAAGGGACAGGGAGTTCGGGGTACGCAGTATTTT.

The rearrangement joins TRBV29-1 to TRBJ2-4; D call uncertain. This CDR3 region has 12 residues. The germline CDR1 and CDR2 sequences are SQVTM and ANQGSEA. V lost 5 bases to trimming and J lost 3 bases, with 8 bases between them. This chain's CDR3 is CSVRDHKNIQYF. The CDR3 DNA is TGCAGCGTTAGGGATCACAAAAACATTCAGTACTTC.

This clonotype was seen ten or more times. This chain joins TRBV4-3 and TRBJ2-5; possibly TRBD1 for D (5 bases). The CDR3 consists of 16 residues. Germline CDR1 reads LGHNA; CDR2 reads YSLEER. Trimming removed 4 bases from V and 1 base from J, with 16 bases in between. CDR3 amino acids: CASSPVWGRAQETQYF. CDR3 nucleotide sequence: TGCGCCAGCAGCCCTGTTTGGGGCAGGGCCCAAGAGACCCAGTACTTC.

The chain employs TRBV11-2 and TRBJ1-3, with D perhaps TRBD1 (5 bases). The CDR3 sequence is 15 residues long. V lost 7 bases, J lost 4 bases, and 17 bases lay in between. In germline, CDR1 is SGHAT, CDR2 FQNNGV. CDR3 residues: CASKLLTEEGNTIYF. CDR3 sequence (DNA): TGTGCCAGCAAACTATTGACAGAAGAAGGAAACACCATATATTTT.

This clonotype was counted only a few times. The V and J genes are TRBV9 and TRBJ1-1, with D unresolved. V was shortened by 0 bases and J by 4 bases, with 13 bases between the two germline ends. Germline values: CDR1 SGDLS, CDR2 YYNGEE. CDR3 length: 15 amino acids. CDR3 sequence: CASSVGTGESTEAFF. For the CDR3, the DNA is TGTGCCAGCAGCGTAGGGACCGGGGAGAGCACTGAAGCTTTCTTT.

V and J are TRBV27 and TRBJ2-5; tentative D call: TRBD1 (5 bases). In germline, CDR1 is MNHEY, CDR2 SMNVEV (reference sequence). The CDR3 runs 15 residues. V lost 0 bases and J 1 base, leaving 9 bases between the germline ends. In nucleotides, the CDR3 is TGTGCCAGCAGTTTATCCAGGGTAGGCCAAGAGACCCAGTACTTC. Its protein is CASSLSRVGQETQYF.

The CDR3 here is CASTWTAEDEAFF. The CDR3 DNA reads TGCGCCAGCACCTGGACAGCGGAAGATGAAGCTTTCTTT. This chain links TRBV10-2 with TRBJ1-1; possibly TRBD1 for D (6 bases). CDR3 length equals 13 residues. Germline V gives CDR1 WSHSY, CDR2 SAAADI. Trimming pared 7 bases from V and 7 bases from J, leaving 16 bases between.

This clonotype showed up many times. V and J are TRBV7-2 and TRBJ2-3, with 7 bases fitting TRBD1. The trim removed 4 bases at V and 3 bases at J, leaving 7 bases unmatched. Germline loops: CDR1 SGHTA, CDR2 FQGNSA. CDR3 size: 15 residues. The CDR3 protein is CASSWVGGATDTQYF. CDR3 DNA: TGTGCCAGCAGCTGGGTAGGGGGCGCAACAGATACGCAGTATTTT.

There are many counts of this clonotype. The gene calls are TRBV27 and TRBJ2-2; no firm D call. Germline-derived CDR1 and CDR2 are MNHEY and SMNVEV (reference sequence). Trimming removed 5 bases at V and 1 base at J, with 17 bases between. This CDR3 spans 17 amino acids. CDR3 sequence (DNA): TGTGCCAGCAGTCCCTCCCGGCCGACCTGGAACACCGGGGAGCTGTTTTTT. Translating gives CASSPSRPTWNTGELFF.

The sample holds many counts of this clonotype. The J gene is TRBJ2-7, the V gene TRBV18; D is unclear. The CDR3 is made up of 12 amino acids. V was cut by 3 bases and J by 5 bases, with 8 bases left in between. Germline V gene sequence: CDR1 KGHSH, CDR2 LQKENI. CDR3 bases: TGTGCCAGCTCACCTATGGGTGACGAGCAGTACTTC. This translates into CASSPMGDEQYF.

The rearrangement uses TRBV18 and TRBJ2-1, with TRBD2 matching over 12 bases. Germline V CDR1 and CDR2: KGHSH, LQKENI. The length of the CDR3 is 16 residues. Trimming took 1 base from V and 10 from J; bases not matched to a gene: 8. The CDR3 spells CASSPLLAGGAGEQFF. As DNA, the CDR3 is TGTGCCAGCTCACCACTGCTAGCGGGGGGGGCAGGAGAGCAGTTCTTC. The whole variable domain, filled in from reference TRBV18 and TRBJ2-1, reads NAGVMQNPRHLVRRRGQEARLRCSPMKGHSHVYWYRQLPEEGLKFMVYLQKENIIDESGMPKERFSAEFPKEGPSILRIQQVVRGDSAAYFCASSPLLAGGAGEQFFGPGTRLTVL.

There are a few counts of this clonotype. The rearrangement links TRBV4-3 to TRBJ2-7; 11 nucleotides align to TRBD2. Germline lookup yields CDR1 LGHNA and CDR2 YSLEER. The CDR3 length is 16 residues. V shed 3 bases and J 3 bases; nucleotides not matched to a gene: 7. The CDR3 reads CASSQELAGELYEQYF. The CDR3 nucleotides read TGCGCCAGCAGCCAGGAACTAGCGGGGGAGCTCTACGAGCAGTACTTC.

This clonotype was seen ten or more times. This chain connects TRBV24-1 to TRBJ1-5; 9 nucleotides match TRBD1. Germline CDR1 reads KGHDR; CDR2 reads SFDVKD. This CDR3 is built from 14 residues. V shed 9 bases, J shed 1 base, and the junction held 3 bases outside the gene matches. The CDR3 DNA sequence: TGTGCCACCCGGGACAGGGAGAGCAATCAGCCCCAGCATTTT. The encoded protein is CATRDRESNQPQHF.

This sequence joins TRBV18 and TRBJ1-5; D is ambiguous. This CDR3 is 12 amino acids long. V was pared by 6 bases and J by 6 bases, with 9 bases between. Germline V gives CDR1 KGHSH, CDR2 LQKENI. The CDR3 DNA reads as TGTGCCAGCTCCACCGCCAGTCAGCCCCAGCATTTT. Its translation is CASSTASQPQHF.

A few counts support this clonotype. V is TRBV7-6 and J is TRBJ2-5; the match to TRBD1 covers 7 bases. Looked up from germline, CDR1 is SGHVS and CDR2 is FNYEAQ. The CDR3 runs 16 residues. V trimming: 8 bases; J trimming: 3 bases; junction bases outside the gene matches: 15. CDR3 coding DNA: TGTGCCAGCCGCGATTTCCGGGACAGAAATAAAGAGACCCAGTACTTC. Translating it yields CASRDFRDRNKETQYF.

In its sample, this clonotype was seen many times. The chain recombines TRBV12-3 or TRBV12-4 with TRBJ2-7, with D perhaps TRBD1 (5 bases). The CDR3 contains 12 residues. V was trimmed by 7 bases and J by 4 bases, leaving 11 bases between them. The CDR3 coding sequence is TGTGCCAGCACAGGGCACCTATACGAGCAGTACTTC. This sequence encodes CASTGHLYEQYF.

This chain connects TRBV7-9 to TRBJ2-3, with 10 positions matching TRBD2. This CDR3 has 13 residues. V lost 2 bases, J lost 9 bases, and 2 bases stayed unmatched. Per the germline V gene, CDR1 is SEHNR and CDR2 is FQNEAQ (reference sequence). The CDR3, as DNA: TGTGCCAGCAGCTTAAGCGGGGGGGACACGCAGTATTTT. Translating gives CASSLSGGDTQYF.

This clonotype was seen a few times. This sequence joins TRBV4-1 and TRBJ1-2; D is possibly TRBD1 (6 bases). This CDR3 has 15 amino acids. Germline V gives CDR1 MGHRA, CDR2 YSYEKL. Deletions cut 1 base from V and 2 bases from J, with 11 bases between. In DNA form, the CDR3 reads TGCGCCAGCAGCCAAGGAGACAGGACCAACTATGGCTACACCTTC. This gives the protein CASSQGDRTNYGYTF.

This clonotype was counted ten times or more. This chain connects TRBV6-5 to TRBJ2-5; 9 nucleotides match TRBD2. The germline V gene encodes CDR1 MNHEY and CDR2 SVGAGI. The CDR3 sequence is 14 residues long. V gave up 6 bases and J gave up 4 bases; unmatched junction bases: 6. The CDR3 sequence: CASRRLADAETQYF. The DNA for the CDR3 is TGTGCCAGCAGGCGACTAGCGGATGCAGAGACCCAGTACTTC.

The rearrangement joins TRBV19 to TRBJ2-7; D remains unclear. With 10 bases removed from V and 2 bases from J, the gap between germline ends came to 15 bases. Germline lookup yields CDR1 LNHDA and CDR2 SQIVND (reference sequence). CDR3 size: 13 residues. CDR3 nucleotides: TGTGCCACCCGGGCCGGAGCCCCCTACGAGCAGTACTTC. Translation gives CATRAGAPYEQYF.

This clonotype was counted only a few times. The chain joins TRBV10-3 to TRBJ2-1, with 10 bases fitting TRBD2. Germline CDR1 reads ENHRY; CDR2 reads SYGVKD. The CDR3 is made up of 13 amino acids. V shed 9 bases and J 2 bases; nucleotides not matched to a gene: 1. CDR3 coding DNA: TGTGCCATTAGCGGGGGGACCTACAATGAGCAGTTCTTC. It codes for CAISGGTYNEQFF.

This clonotype has a handful of counts. J is TRBJ2-5 and V is TRBV20-1, with TRBD1 matching 7 bases. Germline V CDR1 and CDR2: DFQATT, SNEGSKA (reference sequence). V was clipped by 3 bases and J by 4 bases; unmatched bases: 11. The CDR3 length is 15 residues. CDR3 in amino acids: CSARSHRDSGETQYF. The CDR3 bases are TGCAGTGCTAGGAGCCACAGGGACAGCGGAGAGACCCAGTACTTC.

The chain joins TRBV6-6 to TRBJ2-7; no clear D. This CDR3 is 14 amino acids long. Germline CDR1 MNHNY, CDR2 SVGAGI (reference sequence). Trimming shortened V by 3 bases and J by 3 bases, and 12 bases separated the two germline ends. The DNA of the CDR3 is TGTGCCAGCAGTTATAGCAGTGAGGACTACGAGCAGTACTTC. Translating it yields CASSYSSEDYEQYF.

This chain connects TRBV4-3 to TRBJ2-7; D unresolved. Trimming pared 3 bases from V and 6 bases from J, leaving 18 bases between. CDR1 and CDR2 (germline): LGHNA, YSLEER. The CDR3 has 15 residues. The CDR3 spells CASSQVRLPPTEQYF. The CDR3 region has the DNA TGCGCCAGCAGCCAGGTCCGCCTACCCCCGACCGAGCAGTACTTC.

The V call is TRBV7-6, the J call TRBJ2-2, with 11 bases that match TRBD2. V was pared by 5 bases and J by 1 base, with 6 bases of the junction left unmatched. The CDR3 has 17 amino acids. From germline, CDR1 is SGHVS and CDR2 FNYEAQ. The CDR3 DNA reads TGTGCCAGCAGCATCCCTAGCGGGGGGCTGAACACCGGGGAGCTGTTTTTT. This encodes CASSIPSGGLNTGELFF.

This clonotype was recorded a few times. The chain recombines TRBV10-3 with TRBJ1-6; 9 bases match TRBD1. Germline V gene sequence: CDR1 ENHRY, CDR2 SYGVKD. The CDR3 has 14 residues. The J segment lost 9 bases and the V segment lost 2 bases, leaving 2 bases of the junction unmatched. Written as DNA, the CDR3 is TGTGCCATCAGTGAGGGACAGGGGAGTTCACCCCTCCACTTT. Amino acid sequence: CAISEGQGSSPLHF.

In this sample, this clonotype turned up many times. The chain combines TRBV7-2 with TRBJ2-7, with D unclear. The ends were cut back, 3 bases at V and 6 bases at J, with 12 bases in the middle. The CDR3 length is 13 residues. Germline loops: CDR1 SGHTA, CDR2 FQGNSA. The CDR3 protein is CASSFQQPTEQYF. For the CDR3, the DNA is TGTGCCAGCAGCTTTCAACAGCCTACCGAGCAGTACTTC.

This clonotype has at least ten counts. The J gene is TRBJ2-7, the V gene TRBV9; D is unclear. CDR3 length: 14 residues. V dropped 0 bases and J dropped 0 bases, with 7 bases sitting between them. In germline, CDR1 is SGDLS, CDR2 YYNGEE. CDR3 coding DNA: TGTGCCAGCAGCGTAGATGCCACCTCCTACGAGCAGTACTTC. Translating it yields CASSVDATSYEQYF.

In its sample, this clonotype was seen many times. The gene calls are TRBV30 and TRBJ2-7, with D perhaps matching TRBD1 (5 bases). This CDR3 spans 14 amino acids. V was trimmed by 0 bases and J by 6 bases, leaving 15 bases between them. Germline V gene lookup returns CDR1 GTSNPN and CDR2 SVGIG (reference sequence). The CDR3 region is CAWSVQAGKGEQYF. The CDR3 coding sequence is TGTGCCTGGAGTGTACAGGCAGGGAAGGGCGAGCAGTACTTC.

This clonotype has ten or more counts. This chain uses TRBV5-6 with TRBJ1-1, with 7 nucleotides matching TRBD1. With 4 bases clipped from V and 14 bases from J, the junction kept 14 bases outside the gene matches. Germline-derived CDR1 and CDR2 are SGHDT and YYEEEE. This CDR3 contains 13 residues. CDR3 coding DNA: TGTGCCAGCAGCCGAACCAGGGGGGCTGACGGATTCTTT. Its translation is CASSRTRGADGFF. Full variable domain (outside the CDR3, taken from reference TRBV5-6 and TRBJ1-1): DAGVTQSPTHLIKTRGQQVTLRCSPKSGHDTVSWYQQALGQGPQFIFQYYEEEERQRGNFPDRFSGHQFPNYSSELNVNALLLGDSALYLCASSRTRGADGFFGQGTRLTVV.

The table lists this clonotype with many counts. The chain recombines TRBV29-1 with TRBJ1-6, with D hard to call. The length of the CDR3 is 12 residues. Germline CDR1 and CDR2: SQVTM and ANQGSEA. The V end was cut by 4 bases, the J end by 6 bases, with 7 bases between. The CDR3 nucleotides read TGCAGCGTTGGCGGGCTTAATTCACCCCTCCACTTT. Translated, it gives CSVGGLNSPLHF.

This clonotype was seen ten or more times. This rearrangement joins TRBV28 to TRBJ2-2; no clear D. With 4 bases removed from V and 3 bases from J, the gap between germline ends came to 3 bases. The germline V gene has CDR1 MDHEN and CDR2 SYDVKM. CDR3 size: 12 residues. CDR3 in amino acids: CASSSYTGELFF. The CDR3 region has the DNA TGTGCCAGCAGTTCATACACCGGGGAGCTGTTTTTT.